This TCR beta chain was obtained from a study of spatial heterogeneity in lung cancer. Whole-study findings and limits: Intratumoral expanded alpha and beta TCR counts were found to track tumor mutation counts.

The ends were cut back, 2 bases at V and 7 bases at J, with 12 bases in the middle. CDR1 is SGHTA and CDR2 is FQGNSA in the germline V gene. This CDR3 is 14 amino acids long. Time point: sample taken at primary tumor resection. The approximately 72 donors had untreated early-stage non-small cell lung cancer. TCRdb independently ran MiXCR on the 5' RACE reads; one entry per CDR3 protein. In the table there are just over 8,000 distinct CDR3 sequences, over 7.5% of which are singletons. The sample holds many counts of this clonotype. Antigen specificity is unknown. The V and J genes are TRBV7-2 and TRBJ1-5; D may be TRBD1 (5 bases). Here the sequenced sample was lung tumor tissue, taken at surgery. This sequence was found in a male donor with early-stage non-small cell lung cancer. This CDR3 reads CASSLNGWGQPQHF. The CDR3 DNA follows: TGTGCCAGCAGCTTAAACGGATGGGGCCAGCCCCAGCATTTT.